These 2 T cell receptor beta chains came from one sample sequenced in a study of early T cells in non-severe SARS-CoV-2 infection. Each CDR3 protein gets one entry after TCRdb re-called the 5' RACE reads with MiXCR. The data contain roughly 70,000 distinct CDR3 sequences, about 12% of them singletons. Sequences were obtained from whole blood. Receptor source: an adult who was a healthcare worker with PCR-confirmed SARS-CoV-2 infection or an uninfected control (not recorded which).

This clonotype was observed many times. This sequence joins TRBV10-3 and TRBJ1-2; D ambiguous. In germline, CDR1 is ENHRY, CDR2 SYGVKD. The CDR3 covers 13 residues. Trimming pared 4 bases from V and 4 bases from J, leaving 10 bases between. This CDR3 is CAISGMAIYGYTF. In nucleotides, the CDR3 is TGTGCCATCAGTGGTATGGCTATCTATGGCTACACCTTC.

V usage is TRBV7-2 and J usage is TRBJ2-7; D is perhaps TRBD1 (6 bases). Trimming stripped 0 bases from V and 12 bases from J, with 18 bases between. The germline V gene encodes CDR1 SGHTA and CDR2 FQGNSA. This CDR3 spans 14 amino acids. The CDR3 here is CASSLATGQRRTYF. The CDR3 DNA is TGTGCCAGCAGCTTAGCCACCGGACAGCGGAGAACGTACTTC.